The source of this T cell receptor delta chain is a study of gamma-delta chains in newborns, infants, children. Whole-study context: Microbial exposure reportedly drives polyclonal innate γδ T cell expansion after birth.

CDR1 and CDR2 (germline): GEAIGNYY, EKD. The CDR3 length is 20 residues. Losses at the gene ends were 4 bases for V and 2 bases for J; bases not matched to a gene: 11. TCRdb reprocessed the reads using CATT. Of around 5,400 delta-chain clones listed, under 20% are singletons. This clone was detected only a few times. Sequencing used blood. The chain recombines TRDV2 with TRDJ3; 12 nucleotides match TRDD3. The clonotype originates from a child who was a newborn, infant or young child, either healthy, febrile or measles-vaccinated (not recorded which). CDR3 residues: CACDILGDTRATWDTRQMFF. The DNA for the CDR3 is TGTGCCTGTGATATACTGGGGGATACCCGGGCGACCTGGGACACCCGACAGATGTTTTTC.